This TCR beta chain emerged from a study of CD8 T cells in ankylosing spondylitis listed by TCRdb under 2017. In terms of the full investigation: The study set out to find disease-linked TCR variants by profiling T cell receptor beta repertoires in ankylosing spondylitis patients and healthy donors. Peripheral blood was sampled, and synovial fluid was additionally collected from ankylosing spondylitis patients. The full study cohort was made up of over 20 ankylosing spondylitis patients and about a hundred healthy donors.

Paper-wide results and their limitations: The disease-linked clones were reported to be significantly enriched in matched synovial fluid samples from ankylosing spondylitis patients. Some motif variants were previously reported in synovial fluid and blood of reactive arthritis patients, suggesting common disease-initiation mechanisms. Blood from ankylosing spondylitis patients appeared to be characterized by a TCR beta motif composed of about eight highly homologous amino acid variants. In peripheral blood, the disease-linked clones were found at relatively low frequencies and had a CD8+ phenotype.

According to the germline V gene, CDR1 reads SGHTA and CDR2 reads FQGTGA. From cysteine to phenylalanine, the CDR3 is 15 amino acids long. CDR3 DNA only is kept here, 45 bases in frame from base 1. Deletion took 0 bases off V and 4 bases off J, with a span of 12 bases between the germline ends. Sequencing took place on an Illumina HiSeq 2500. Quantitative 5'-RACE with molecular barcodes was used to prepare TCR beta libraries. Per the authors' processing: Disease-linked TCR variants were identified with a new computational method built on a probabilistic model of VDJ rearrangement. The public sequencing data were trimmed at Q25 with fastp and processed into clonotypes with MiXCR by TCRdb, which kept only in-frame beta chains. CDR3 protein sequences are deduplicated, and each keeps its most common genes and DNA. TCRdb, not the original authors, processed these V and J calls. The sample has a few hundred thousand distinct CDR3 sequences on record, 6.5% to 10% of them singletons. Clones ranked in the top ten supply 13% to 15% of the sample.

Notes on this clonotype: The specificity of this receptor is unknown. No base quality information exists; no much larger clone differs at one position.

The rearranged chain carries TRBV7-3 and TRBJ2-5; the D gene remains uncertain. This clonotype originated in a male donor with ankylosing spondylitis. Sequencing was performed on blood, either unsorted or a sorted T cell fraction (not recorded which). The CDR3 corresponds to CASSLTRLGGETQYF. The nucleotide sequence is TGTGCCAGCAGCTTAACACGGCTAGGTGGAGAGACCCAGTACTTC.